This T cell receptor (beta chain) was identified in a study of T cell changes during pregnancy in multiple sclerosis. Sequencing used immunoSEQ multiplex PCR; TCRdb keeps in-frame clones, though not all of them. The sample holds under 70,000 clones, 90% seen once. V was clipped by 4 bases and J by 3 bases, with 7 bases between them. The CDR3 runs 13 residues. Germline V gene data show CDR1 as MNHNS and CDR2 as SASEGT. This sequence originates from a female donor in good health, enrolled as a control in a pregnancy study. This sequence joins TRBV6-1 and TRBJ1-5, with D unclear. Sequences were derived from peripheral blood, sampled in the third trimester of pregnancy. The CDR3 DNA reads as TGTGCCAGCAGTGGCAGCGCCAATCAGCCCCAGCATTTT. Translating it yields CASSGSANQPQHF.